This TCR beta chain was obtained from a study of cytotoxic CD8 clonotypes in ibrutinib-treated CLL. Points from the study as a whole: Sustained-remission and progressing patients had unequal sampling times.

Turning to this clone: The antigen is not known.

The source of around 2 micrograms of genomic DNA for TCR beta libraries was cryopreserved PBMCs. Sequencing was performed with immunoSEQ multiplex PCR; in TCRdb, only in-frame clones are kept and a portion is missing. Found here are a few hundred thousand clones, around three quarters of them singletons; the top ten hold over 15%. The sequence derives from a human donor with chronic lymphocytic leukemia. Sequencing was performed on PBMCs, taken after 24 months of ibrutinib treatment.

Here the CDR3 reads CASSGREREAPYEQYF. DNA for the CDR3: TGTGCCAGCAGTGGGAGGGAACGGGAGGCCCCCTACGAGCAGTACTTC. V is TRBV2 and J is TRBJ2-7; 7 bases align to TRBD2. J lost 2 bases, V lost 4 bases, and 11 bases had no gene match. Germline V gene sequence: CDR1 SNHLY, CDR2 FYNNEI. The CDR3 spans 16 residues.